A selection of T cell receptor beta chains follows, all from one sample in a study of shared clonotypes between healthy human individuals. Clones were sequenced by immunoSEQ multiplex PCR, and TCRdb holds only the in-frame ones, with some missing. The sample lists 600,000 to 800,000 clones, 72% occurring once. The sample comprised memory CD4+ T cells sorted from blood. The receptor set was obtained from a woman in her twenties or thirties in good health. The CDR3 runs from the conserved cysteine through the conserved F or W. The D gene is left open where the match is weak. Expanded clones are given a class, and other clones once, few, many or no size at all.

V,size,D,J,CDR3,DNA
TRBV6-1,-,-,TRBJ1-3,CASSERHSGNTIYF,TGTGCCAGCAGTGAACGACATTCTGGAAACACCATATATTTT
TRBV6-5,-,-,TRBJ2-2,CASSYRVTVNTGELFF,TGTGCCAGCAGTTACCGGGTAACGGTTAACACCGGGGAGCTGTTTTTT
TRBV27,-,-,TRBJ2-7,CASSFDTRSSYEQYF,TGTGCCAGCAGTTTCGACACGAGATCCTCCTACGAGCAGTACTTC
TRBV19,-,-,TRBJ1-1,CASSIDRPMNTEAFF,TGTGCCAGTAGTATAGATCGACCCATGAACACTGAAGCTTTCTTT
TRBV6-6,-,-,TRBJ2-7,CASSYSQSYEQYF,TGTGCCAGCAGTTACTCTCAGTCCTACGAGCAGTACTTC
TRBV4-1,few,TRBD1,TRBJ1-2,CASSRGQGQDYGYTF,TGCGCCAGCAGCCGTGGACAGGGCCAAGACTATGGCTACACCTTC
TRBV4-2,few,TRBD1,TRBJ2-3,CASSPGASTGGTQYF,TGTGCCAGCAGCCCCGGAGCCTCGACAGGGGGTACGCAGTATTTT
TRBV29-1,once,-,TRBJ2-7,CSVQGGFREEQYF,TGCAGCGTTCAGGGCGGTTTTCGAGAGGAGCAGTACTTC
TRBV11-1,-,-,TRBJ1-1,CASSLENRGTEAFF,TGTGCCAGCAGCTTAGAAAACCGGGGCACTGAAGCTTTCTTT
TRBV15,once,-,TRBJ2-5,CATSRGGDGHF,TGTGCCACCAGCAGAGGCGGCGACGGGCACTTC
TRBV9,-,-,TRBJ1-4,CASSPRRGRGEKLFF,TGTGCCAGCAGCCCCCGGCGGGGGAGGGGTGAAAAACTGTTTTTT
TRBV10-3,-,TRBD1,TRBJ1-1,CAIRSQTGEENTEAFF,TGTGCCATCAGGAGCCAGACAGGGGAGGAAAACACTGAAGCTTTCTTT
TRBV7-6,-,TRBD1,TRBJ1-1,CASSRADRGAFF,TGTGCCAGCAGCCGGGCTGACAGGGGAGCTTTCTTT
TRBV27,-,-,TRBJ1-2,CASSLSGPYGYTF,TGTGCCAGCAGTTTATCGGGGCCATATGGCTACACCTTC
TRBV11-2,-,-,TRBJ2-7,CASSDPGRNSYEQYF,TGTGCCAGCAGTGACCCGGGACGGAACTCCTACGAGCAGTACTTC
TRBV18,-,TRBD2,TRBJ2-1,CASSPSSGSYNEQFF,TGTGCCAGCTCACCATCTAGCGGGTCCTACAATGAGCAGTTCTTC
TRBV7-9,-,-,TRBJ2-1,CASSLGLYNEQFF,TGTGCCAGCAGCCTGGGACTTTACAATGAGCAGTTCTTC
TRBV28,-,-,TRBJ2-6,CASSRQQGKGAGANVLTF,TGTGCCAGCAGTCGACAGCAGGGTAAGGGCGCTGGGGCCAACGTCCTGACTTTC
TRBV19,-,-,TRBJ2-5,CASSMTGSGETQYF,TGTGCCAGTAGTATGACAGGTTCAGGAGAGACCCAGTACTTC
TRBV7-2,-,-,TRBJ2-5,CASSLGGRGVGETQYF,TGTGCCAGCAGCTTAGGGGGCAGGGGGGTAGGAGAGACCCAGTACTTC
TRBV6-6,many,TRBD2,TRBJ2-7,CASSRSGISSYEQYF,TGTGCCAGCAGTCGGAGCGGGATTAGTTCCTACGAGCAGTACTTC
TRBV7-7,-,-,TRBJ2-2,CASSLRPGNTGELFF,TGTGCCAGCAGCTTACGTCCCGGGAACACCGGGGAGCTGTTTTTT
TRBV28,-,-,TRBJ1-2,CASSLYDLNYGYTF,TGTGCCAGCAGTTTATATGACCTTAACTATGGCTACACCTTC
TRBV28,-,-,TRBJ2-3,CASSLPGTITDTQYF,TGTGCCAGCAGTTTACCGGGTACTATCACAGATACGCAGTATTTT
TRBV11-2,-,-,TRBJ2-1,CASSPGPPSSYNEQFF,TGTGCCAGCAGCCCCGGACCCCCGAGCTCCTACAATGAGCAGTTCTTC
TRBV6-4,few,TRBD2,TRBJ2-2,CASSELAGDRTGELFF,TGTGCCAGCAGTGAGCTAGCGGGAGATCGCACCGGGGAGCTGTTTTTT
TRBV28,many,-,TRBJ1-5,CASSPIRDGNQPQHF,TGTGCCAGCAGTCCGATCCGGGACGGCAATCAGCCCCAGCATTTT